The next 30 T cell receptor beta chains were all read from a single sample in a study of multiple sclerosis patients with progressive multifocal leukoencephalopathy. Noted time point: 6 months of natalizumab therapy. Some clones are missing from TCRdb's copy, which holds only in-frame ones; the method was immunoSEQ multiplex PCR. The top ten clones hold 1.5% of a sample with tens of thousands of clones, about 90% of them seen once. Sequencing used PBMCs, obtained from a patient treated with natalizumab. All receptors derive from a human donor with multiple sclerosis.

The chain has TRBV6-5 and TRBJ2-1; TRBD1 might be the D (7 bases). The CDR3 loop spans 16 amino acids. Trimming took 1 base from V and 7 from J, leaving 17 bases between them. The germline CDR1 and CDR2 sequences are MNHEY and SVGAGI. The CDR3 DNA sequence: TGTGCCAGCAGTTACTTTTCCGAGACAGGGAGGAATGAGCAGTTCTTC. Its translation is CASSYFSETGRNEQFF.

The CDR3 loop is CASSPNWQGIVDTQYF. The CDR3, as DNA: TGTGCCAGCTCACCGAATTGGCAGGGTATCGTGGATACGCAGTATTTT. This chain connects TRBV18 to TRBJ2-3; perhaps TRBD1 as D (5 bases). The germline V gene has CDR1 KGHSH and CDR2 LQKENI. With 3 bases removed from V and 6 bases from J, the gap between germline ends came to 19 bases. CDR3 length: 16 residues. The full variable domain, rest sourced from reference TRBV18 and TRBJ2-3, is NAGVMQNPRHLVRRRGQEARLRCSPMKGHSHVYWYRQLPEEGLKFMVYLQKENIIDESGMPKERFSAEFPKEGPSILRIQQVVRGDSAAYFCASSPNWQGIVDTQYFGPGTRLTVL.

CDR3 coding DNA: TGTGCCAGCAGTGGGCCTGATAGCAATCAGCCCCAGCATTTT. Translation: CASSGPDSNQPQHF. The V and J genes are TRBV2 and TRBJ1-5, with D unresolved. Between the trimmed V and J ends, which lost 4 bases and 0 bases, there was a span of 7 bases. The germline V gene has CDR1 SNHLY and CDR2 FYNNEI. This CDR3 has 14 amino acids.

This clone was found a few times. The chain carries TRBV5-1 and TRBJ2-7; tentatively, D is TRBD1 (8 bases). Germline-derived CDR1 and CDR2 are SGHRS and YFSETQ. The V end lost 10 bases, the J end lost 2 bases, and 22 bases lay between the germline ends. The length of the CDR3 is 15 residues. The CDR3: CASGEGGTGTYEQYF. The CDR3 nucleotides are TGCGCCTCTGGGGAGGGAGGGACAGGAACCTACGAGCAGTACTTC. Based on the CDR3 plus reference TRBV5-1 and TRBJ2-7, the full variable domain is KAGVTQTPRYLIKTRGQQVTLSCSPISGHRSVSWYQQTPGQGLQFLFEYFSETQRNKGNFPGRFSGRQFSNSRSEMNVSTLELGDSALYLCASGEGGTGTYEQYFGPGTRLTVT.

This rearrangement joins TRBV7-3 to TRBJ2-2, with D tentatively TRBD2 (6 bases). Germline values: CDR1 SGHTA, CDR2 FQGTGA. V was shortened by 5 bases and J by 2 bases, with 12 bases between the two germline ends. The CDR3 covers 15 residues. The CDR3 loop reads CASSPRGTNTGELFF. Here the CDR3 DNA reads TGTGCCAGCAGCCCCCGTGGGACTAACACCGGGGAGCTGTTTTTT.

V is TRBV7-2 and J is TRBJ2-2; unclear D gene. Germline CDR1 is SGHTA and CDR2 is FQGNSA. The V end was cut by 5 bases, the J end by 5 bases, with 6 bases between. The CDR3 length is 12 residues. CDR3 bases: TGTGCCAGCAGCGTGACGACCGGGGAGCTGTTTTTT. Protein: CASSVTTGELFF. Based on the CDR3 plus reference TRBV7-2 and TRBJ2-2, the full variable domain is GAGVSQSPSNKVTEKGKDVELRCDPISGHTALYWYRQSLGQGLEFLIYFQGNSAPDKSGLPSDRFSAERTGGSVSTLTIQRTQQEDSAVYLCASSVTTGELFFGEGSRLTVL.

The V and J genes are TRBV10-3 and TRBJ2-1, with 12 bases matching TRBD2. CDR1 is ENHRY and CDR2 is SYGVKD in the germline V gene. The ends lost 6 bases at V and 3 bases at J; junction bases unmatched: 6. This CDR3 has 16 residues. CDR3 nucleotide sequence: TGTGCCATCAGGGCCAAGACTAGCGGGGGCTACAATGAGCAGTTCTTC. Protein product: CAIRAKTSGGYNEQFF.

V and J are TRBV4-1 and TRBJ1-3; D not resolved. V lost 2 bases and J 0 bases, leaving 17 bases between the germline ends. This CDR3 has 18 residues. CDR1 and CDR2 (germline): MGHRA, YSYEKL. The CDR3 loop reads CASSQPSRSSDSGNTIYF. The CDR3 nucleotides read TGCGCCAGCAGCCAACCGTCGCGTTCATCCGACTCTGGAAACACCATATATTTT.

J is TRBJ1-2 and V is TRBV28; D not certain. Trimming took off 3 bases at V and 5 bases at J, with 10 bases between the two ends. The CDR3 loop spans 13 amino acids. Germline V gene lookup returns CDR1 MDHEN and CDR2 SYDVKM. Written as DNA, the CDR3 is TGTGCCAGCAGTTTCACTGTAGTGTATGGCTACACCTTC. It encodes CASSFTVVYGYTF.

The CDR3 DNA reads TGTGCCACCAGCGGCGGGACTAGCGGGGTCAATGAGCAGTTCTTC. This codes for CATSGGTSGVNEQFF. The chain combines TRBV15 with TRBJ2-1; TRBD2 aligns across 13 bases. Germline V gives CDR1 LNHNV, CDR2 YYDKDF (reference sequence). This CDR3 spans 15 amino acids. The V and J ends lost 5 bases and 6 bases, in that order; junction bases with no gene match: 4.

The V call is TRBV7-6, the J call TRBJ2-7; D is possibly TRBD2 (5 bases). Per germline, CDR1 SGHVS and CDR2 FNYEAQ. The CDR3 runs 14 residues. Trimming pared 1 base from V and 7 bases from J, leaving 14 bases between. The DNA of the CDR3 is TGTGCCAGCAGCTTAGGCTCCTGGGGAGAAGAGCAGTACTTC. Its translation is CASSLGSWGEEQYF.

The rearrangement joins TRBV9 to TRBJ1-3; D not certain. Germline assignment: CDR1 SGDLS and CDR2 YYNGEE. CDR3 length: 14 amino acids. Trimming took off 0 bases at V and 4 bases at J, with 8 bases between the two ends. The CDR3 sequence: CASSVAPDGNTIYF. The DNA of the CDR3 is TGTGCCAGCAGCGTAGCTCCCGACGGAAACACCATATATTTT.

This chain connects TRBV9 to TRBJ2-1; 12 positions agree with TRBD2. V was pared by 4 bases and J by 6 bases, with 11 bases of the junction left unmatched. This CDR3 is 17 amino acids long. CDR1 and CDR2 from the germline V gene are SGDLS and YYNGEE. In DNA form, the CDR3 reads TGTGCCAGCAGCCCCCGCTCTAGCGGGAGGGCCGGCAATGAGCAGTTCTTC. Protein: CASSPRSSGRAGNEQFF.

The rearrangement joins TRBV19 to TRBJ1-2; no clear D. The V end was cut by 6 bases, the J end by 4 bases, with 18 bases between. Looked up from germline, CDR1 is LNHDA and CDR2 is SQIVND (reference sequence). There are 15 residues in the CDR3. In DNA form, the CDR3 reads TGTGCCAGTAGCCCTTGGTGGACTCAGTCCTATGGCTACACCTTC. It encodes CASSPWWTQSYGYTF.

The V gene is TRBV2, the J gene TRBJ1-6; D is undetermined. Germline V gives CDR1 SNHLY, CDR2 FYNNEI. Trimming stripped 6 bases from V and 8 bases from J, with 11 bases between. The CDR3 runs 13 residues. The CDR3 nucleotides read TGTGCCAGCAGGGGTTCTAGGGATTCACCCCTCCACTTT. This codes for CASRGSRDSPLHF. The entire variable domain, with the rest obtained from reference TRBV2 and TRBJ1-6, is as follows: EPEVTQTPSHQVTQMGQEVILRCVPISNHLYFYWYRQILGQKVEFLVSFYNNEISEKSEIFDDQFSVERPDGSNFTLKIRSTKLEDSAMYFCASRGSRDSPLHFGNGTRLTVT.

The chain joins TRBV18 to TRBJ2-7; perhaps TRBD1 as D (6 bases). V was shortened by 3 bases and J by 2 bases, with 14 bases between the two germline ends. The CDR3 is 15 amino acids. CDR1 is KGHSH and CDR2 is LQKENI in the germline V gene. The CDR3, as DNA: TGTGCCAGCTCACCGGGACGTACAGGGCCCTACGAGCAGTACTTC. This encodes CASSPGRTGPYEQYF.

The genes are TRBV4-2 and TRBJ1-5; 11 nucleotides agree with TRBD1. Germline lookup yields CDR1 LGHNA and CDR2 YNFKEQ. V shed 3 bases, J shed 1 base, and the junction held 11 bases outside the gene matches. The CDR3 sequence is 19 residues long. The CDR3 reads CASSHSGTGGRGSNQPQHF. The CDR3 nucleotides read TGTGCCAGCAGCCACTCCGGGACAGGGGGTCGTGGGAGCAATCAGCCCCAGCATTTT.

This clone was seen only a few times. The rearrangement joins TRBV5-4 to TRBJ2-5; D is possibly TRBD1 (6 bases). Trimming removed 3 bases from V and 2 bases from J, with 8 bases in between. The CDR3 loop spans 13 amino acids. CDR1 is SGHNT, CDR2 YYREEE, per germline (reference sequence). The CDR3 here is CASSSGTQETQYF. DNA of the CDR3: TGTGCCAGCAGCTCTGGGACACAAGAGACCCAGTACTTC.

V and J are TRBV20-1 and TRBJ2-3; D is ambiguous. This CDR3 contains 11 residues. CDR1 is DFQATT, CDR2 SNEGSKA, per germline (reference sequence). Trimming shortened V by 4 bases and J by 2 bases, and 4 bases separated the two germline ends. DNA of the CDR3: TGCAGTGCTAAGAACACAGATACGCAGTATTTT. This translates into CSAKNTDTQYF.

CDR3 bases: TGCGCCAGCAGCCAAGAGTTTGGGGGAGGTCCCCCGAGCTCCTACGAGCAGTACTTC. Residues: CASSQEFGGGPPSSYEQYF. This chain joins TRBV4-3 and TRBJ2-7; tentatively, D is TRBD2 (6 bases). CDR3 length equals 19 residues. Germline CDR1 reads LGHNA; CDR2 reads YSLEER. Trimming shortened V by 0 bases and J by 0 bases, and 21 bases separated the two germline ends.

The chain carries TRBV6-6 and TRBJ1-2, with D maybe TRBD1 (6 bases). The CDR3 covers 11 residues. With 11 bases removed from V and 4 bases from J, the gap between germline ends came to 11 bases. CDR1 is MNHNY and CDR2 is SVGAGI in the germline V gene (reference sequence). The CDR3 DNA reads as TGTGCCCTCAGGGGTAGCTATGGCTACACCTTC. Its translation is CALRGSYGYTF.

V gene TRBV13 combines with J gene TRBJ2-2; possibly TRBD2 for D (5 bases). CDR1 and CDR2 from the germline V gene are PRHDT and FYEKMQ (reference sequence). The CDR3 spans 15 residues. Deletions cut 0 bases from V and 0 bases from J, with 5 bases between. CDR3 DNA: TGTGCCAGCAGCTTAGGACTAGCGAACACCGGGGAGCTGTTTTTT. Translation gives CASSLGLANTGELFF.

The chain combines TRBV30 with TRBJ2-3; 8 nucleotides line up with TRBD2. Looked up from germline, CDR1 is GTSNPN and CDR2 is SVGIG (reference sequence). There are 14 residues in the CDR3. With 6 bases clipped from V and 2 bases from J, the junction kept 7 bases outside the gene matches. CDR3 in DNA: TGTGCCTGCCACATAGCGGGAACCACAGATACGCAGTATTTT. Translated, it gives CACHIAGTTDTQYF. Full variable domain (missing parts from reference TRBV30 and TRBJ2-3): SQTIHQWPATLVQPVGSPLSLECTVEGTSNPNLYWYRQAAGRGLQLLFYSVGIGQISSEVPQNLSASRPQDRQFILSSKKLLLSDSGFYLCACHIAGTTDTQYFGPGTRLTVL.

The DNA of the CDR3 is TGTGCCAGCAGCGAGTGGGGTAGCGGGGTCGGGGAGCTGTTTTTT. It codes for CASSEWGSGVGELFF. The chain combines TRBV9 with TRBJ2-2, with 8 nucleotides matching TRBD2. V lost 3 bases, J lost 7 bases, and 8 bases stayed unmatched. The CDR3 has 15 residues. From germline, CDR1 is SGDLS and CDR2 YYNGEE.

The rearrangement links TRBV6-1 to TRBJ1-1, with 9 bases aligning to TRBD1. Germline V gene sequence: CDR1 MNHNS, CDR2 SASEGT. This CDR3 is 14 amino acids long. J lost 1 base, V lost 7 bases, and 4 bases had no gene match. The CDR3 loop is CASKHRGPNTEAFF. CDR3 DNA sequence: TGTGCCAGCAAGCACAGGGGGCCGAACACTGAAGCTTTCTTT.

This chain joins TRBV28 and TRBJ2-1; 11 nucleotides agree with TRBD2. Trimming cost V 6 bases and J 8 bases; bases outside gene matches: 15. The germline CDR1 and CDR2 sequences are MDHEN and SYDVKM. This CDR3 is 17 amino acids long. This CDR3 is CASRGTSGRSNTDEQFF. In DNA, the CDR3 is TGTGCCAGCAGGGGAACTAGCGGGAGATCGAATACGGATGAGCAGTTCTTC. Full variable domain (remainder filled in from reference TRBV28 and TRBJ2-1): DVKVTQSSRYLVKRTGEKVFLECVQDMDHENMFWYRQDPGLGLRLIYFSYDVKMKEKGDIPEGYSVSREKKERFSLILESASTNQTSMYLCASRGTSGRSNTDEQFFGPGTRLTVL.

The rearrangement uses TRBV19 and TRBJ2-7; TRBD2 might be the D (5 bases). The CDR3 is made up of 13 amino acids. With 7 bases removed from V and 0 bases from J, the gap between germline ends came to 10 bases. The germline V gene encodes CDR1 LNHDA and CDR2 SQIVND (reference sequence). As DNA, the CDR3 is TGTGCCAGTAATAACGGGGTCTCCTACGAGCAGTACTTC. It specifies CASNNGVSYEQYF.

The chain has TRBV6-6 and TRBJ2-3, with 9 positions matching TRBD2. This CDR3 is built from 15 residues. Trimming cost V 1 base and J 5 bases; bases outside gene matches: 4. Germline assignment: CDR1 MNHNY and CDR2 SVGAGI (reference sequence). The CDR3 here is CASSYWREGVDTQYF. The CDR3 coding sequence is TGTGCCAGCAGTTACTGGCGGGAGGGCGTAGATACGCAGTATTTT.

The chain links TRBV10-2 to TRBJ2-3, with D hard to call. CDR3 length: 13 residues. Germline V gene lookup returns CDR1 WSHSY and CDR2 SAAADI. Trimming took off 1 base at V and 6 bases at J, with 8 bases between the two ends. The DNA for the CDR3 is TGCGCCAGCAGTGAGTACACCAGGGATACGCAGTATTTT. It is translated as CASSEYTRDTQYF.

J is TRBJ1-5 and V is TRBV12-5; no clear D gene. Trimming removed 5 bases at V and 7 bases at J, with 6 bases between. Germline loops: CDR1 LGHNT, CDR2 FRNRAP. This CDR3 has 11 residues. In nucleotides, the CDR3 is TGTGCTAGTGGTGACCCGCAGCCCCAGCATTTT. Protein sequence: CASGDPQPQHF.